This entry is about one TCR beta chain. Its antigen remains unknown. This entry is derived from a study of T cells in localized non-small cell lung cancer. General study results and limits: There was higher T cell clonality in uninvolved adjacent lung than in tumor, and it was highest there. Patients showing higher blood T cell density tended to see longer overall survival.

V was pared by 4 bases and J by 4 bases, with 4 bases of the junction left unmatched. The CDR3 runs 15 residues. From germline, CDR1 is LGHNA and CDR2 YSLEER. Sequencing was performed with immunoSEQ multiplex PCR; in TCRdb, only in-frame clones are kept and a portion is missing. The sample holds 65,000 to 90,000 clones, less than 85% seen once. The genes are TRBV4-3 and TRBJ2-1, with 10 bases lining up with TRBD2. The starting material was PBMCs, obtained before any cancer treatment. This receptor was identified in a man aged 40 to 69 with stage II squamous cell lung carcinoma. CDR3 in DNA: TGCGCCAGCAGCCGAGAGCGGGGGGGGTACAATGAGCAGTTCTTC. Protein sequence: CASSRERGGYNEQFF.